The T cell receptor (beta chain) under discussion was sequenced for a study of cytomegalovirus exposure and HLA in healthy donors. V was shortened by 4 bases and J by 0 bases, with 9 bases between the two germline ends. CDR1 is SQVTM and CDR2 is ANQGSEA in the germline V gene. The CDR3 spans 13 residues. It was with 60 Vbeta and 13 Jbeta primers that the PCR ran. Repertoires were generated with immunoSEQ multiplex PCR, while TCRdb's copy carries only in-frame clones and drops some. The table shows about 210,000 clones, with around 79% occurring only once. The chain couples TRBV29-1 to TRBJ1-1; weak D call: TRBD1 (6 bases). This sequence originates from a male donor in good health and CMV-seropositive. The source material was PBMCs. CDR3 bases: TGCAGCGTTGGTACAGGGATGAACACTGAAGCTTTCTTT. It encodes CSVGTGMNTEAFF.